These T cell receptor beta chains were read from a single sample in a study of beta chain features in type 1 diabetes. Sequenced by immunoSEQ multiplex PCR; TCRdb stores in-frame clones only, minus some. The sample holds approximately 150,000 clones; approximately 10% are singletons and the top ten take around 0.75%. The material sequenced was central memory CD4+ T cells from blood. Every receptor here comes from a man in his thirties or forties with type 1 diabetes. The CDR3 runs from the conserved cysteine through the conserved F or W. A D gene is named only where the DNA matches it firmly. Not every row has a clone size; where given, it reads once, few, many or a size class.

cdr3_nt cdr3_aa clone_size d_call j_call v_call
TGCGCCAGCAGCTTGGTAAATCCTCGCACAGATACGCAGTATTTT CASSLVNPRTDTQYF - - TRBJ2-3 TRBV5-1
TGTGCCAGCAGCCTACAGGGGGCTACGAACACCGGGGAGCTGTTTTTT CASSLQGATNTGELFF - TRBD1 TRBJ2-2 TRBV11-2
TGCGCCAGCAGCCTACAGGGGGAAGATACGCAGTATTTT CASSLQGEDTQYF few TRBD1 TRBJ2-3 TRBV5-1
TGTGCCAGCAGCGTAGATTATGGGGGGCAAGAGACCCAGTACTTC CASSVDYGGQETQYF - - TRBJ2-5 TRBV9
TGTGCCAGCATGGGGGACATGAACACTGAAGCTTTCTTT CASMGDMNTEAFF few - TRBJ1-1 TRBV2
TGTGCCAGTTACCCCCGGGGGGCTGGGGAGACCCAGTACTTC CASYPRGAGETQYF - - TRBJ2-5 TRBV5-6
TGTGCCAGTAGTAGCCAGATATTCTACGAGCAGTACTTC CASSSQIFYEQYF - - TRBJ2-7 TRBV19
TGTGCCAGCAGCCCGAGTGCCATGAACACTGAAGCTTTCTTT CASSPSAMNTEAFF few - TRBJ1-1 TRBV7-2
TGTGCCAGCAGGCCGGGACAGCACTATGGCTACACCTTC CASRPGQHYGYTF - TRBD1 TRBJ1-2 TRBV6-5
TGTGCCAGCAGCTTACCCGGACAGGGGTCAGAGACCCAGTACTTC CASSLPGQGSETQYF few TRBD1 TRBJ2-5 TRBV7-6
TGTGCCAGCAGCATCATAATAGCGGGTCGTAGCGAGCAGTACTTC CASSIIIAGRSEQYF few TRBD2 TRBJ2-7 TRBV7-3